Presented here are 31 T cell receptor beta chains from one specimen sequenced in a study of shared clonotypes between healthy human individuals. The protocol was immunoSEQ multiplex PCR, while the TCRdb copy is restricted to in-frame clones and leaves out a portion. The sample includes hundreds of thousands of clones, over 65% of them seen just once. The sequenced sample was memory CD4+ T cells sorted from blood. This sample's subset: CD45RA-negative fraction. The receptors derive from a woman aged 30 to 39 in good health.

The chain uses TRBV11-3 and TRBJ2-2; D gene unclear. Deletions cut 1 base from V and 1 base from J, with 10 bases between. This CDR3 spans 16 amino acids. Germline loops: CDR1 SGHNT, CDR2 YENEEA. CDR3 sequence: CASSLVSAGNTGELFF. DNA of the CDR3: TGTGCCAGCAGCTTAGTTTCGGCCGGGAACACCGGGGAGCTGTTTTTT.

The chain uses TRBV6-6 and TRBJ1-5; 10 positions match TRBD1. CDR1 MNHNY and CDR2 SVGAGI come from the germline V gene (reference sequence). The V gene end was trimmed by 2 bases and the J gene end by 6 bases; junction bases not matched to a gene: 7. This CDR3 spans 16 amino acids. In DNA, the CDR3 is TGTGCCAGCAGTTACCCTCTAGGGACAGGGGCTCAGCCCCAGCATTTT. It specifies CASSYPLGTGAQPQHF.

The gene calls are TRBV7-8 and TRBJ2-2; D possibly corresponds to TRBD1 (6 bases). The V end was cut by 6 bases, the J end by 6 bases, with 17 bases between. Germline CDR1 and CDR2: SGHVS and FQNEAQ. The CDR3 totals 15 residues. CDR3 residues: CASRRGQYSAGELFF. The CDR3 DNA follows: TGTGCCAGCAGGAGAGGACAGTATTCCGCCGGGGAGCTGTTTTTT.

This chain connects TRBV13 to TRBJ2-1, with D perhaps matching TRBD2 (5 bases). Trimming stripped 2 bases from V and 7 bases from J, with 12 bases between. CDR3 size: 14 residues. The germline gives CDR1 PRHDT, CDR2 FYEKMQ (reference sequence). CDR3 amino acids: CASSLYTRDNEQFF. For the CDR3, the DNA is TGTGCCAGCAGCTTATATACTAGAGATAATGAGCAGTTCTTC.

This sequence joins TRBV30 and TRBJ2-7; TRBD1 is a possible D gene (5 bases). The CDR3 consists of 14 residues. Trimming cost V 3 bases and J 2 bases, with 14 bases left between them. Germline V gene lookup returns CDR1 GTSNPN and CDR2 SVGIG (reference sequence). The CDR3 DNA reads TGTGCCTGGAGATCAGGGTCTTGGACCTACGAGCAGTACTTC. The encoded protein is CAWRSGSWTYEQYF.

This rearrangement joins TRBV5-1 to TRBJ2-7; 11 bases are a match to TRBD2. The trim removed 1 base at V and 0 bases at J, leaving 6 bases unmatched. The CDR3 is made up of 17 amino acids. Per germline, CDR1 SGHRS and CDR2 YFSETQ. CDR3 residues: CASSLTSGSGYSYEQYF. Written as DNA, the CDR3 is TGCGCCAGCAGCTTGACTAGCGGGAGTGGGTACTCCTACGAGCAGTACTTC.

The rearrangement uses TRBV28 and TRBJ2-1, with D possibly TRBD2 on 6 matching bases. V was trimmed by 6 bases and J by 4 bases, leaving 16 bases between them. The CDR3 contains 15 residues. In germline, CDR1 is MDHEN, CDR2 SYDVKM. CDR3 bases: TGTGCCAGCAGCCGCGGGACCTCGACATACAATGAGCAGTTCTTC. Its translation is CASSRGTSTYNEQFF.

This CDR3 is CASSLVSRTGYNEQFF. CDR3 DNA sequence: TGCGCCAGCAGCTTGGTATCTAGGACAGGTTACAATGAGCAGTTCTTC. The rearrangement links TRBV5-1 to TRBJ2-1; 7 nucleotides align to TRBD1. The CDR3 has 16 residues. CDR1 and CDR2 from the germline V gene are SGHRS and YFSETQ. The trim removed 0 bases at V and 4 bases at J, leaving 7 bases unmatched.

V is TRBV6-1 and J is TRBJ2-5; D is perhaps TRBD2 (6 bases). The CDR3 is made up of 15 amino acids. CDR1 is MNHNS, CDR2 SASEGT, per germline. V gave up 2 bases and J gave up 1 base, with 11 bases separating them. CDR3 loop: CASSESQRAQETQYF. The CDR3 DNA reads TGTGCCAGCAGTGAAAGTCAGCGGGCCCAAGAGACCCAGTACTTC.

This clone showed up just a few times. CDR3 sequence: CASSLMQGANYGYTF. For the CDR3, the DNA is TGTGCCAGCAGCTTAATGCAGGGAGCTAACTATGGCTACACCTTC. This chain uses TRBV7-6 with TRBJ1-2, with D possibly being TRBD1 (5 bases). The CDR3 loop spans 15 amino acids. Trimming left V 2 bases short and J 0 bases short, with 10 bases between. CDR1 and CDR2 (germline): SGHVS, FNYEAQ. Based on the CDR3 plus reference TRBV7-6 and TRBJ1-2, the full variable domain is GAGVSQSPRYKVTKRGQDVALRCDPISGHVSLYWYRQALGQGPEFLTYFNYEAQQDKSGLPNDRFSAERPEGSISTLTIQRTEQRDSAMYRCASSLMQGANYGYTFGSGTRLTVV.

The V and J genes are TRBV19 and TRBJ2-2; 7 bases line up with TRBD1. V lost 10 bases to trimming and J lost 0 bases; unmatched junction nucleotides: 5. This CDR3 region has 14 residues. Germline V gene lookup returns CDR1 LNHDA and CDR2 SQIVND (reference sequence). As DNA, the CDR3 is TGTGCCATTGGGGGACAGTCGAACACCGGGGAGCTGTTTTTT. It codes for CAIGGQSNTGELFF.

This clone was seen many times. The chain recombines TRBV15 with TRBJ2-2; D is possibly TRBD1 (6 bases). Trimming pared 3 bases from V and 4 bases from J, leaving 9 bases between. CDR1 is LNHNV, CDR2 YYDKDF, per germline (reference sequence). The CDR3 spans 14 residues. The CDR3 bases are TGTGCCACCAGCAGCCGACAGGTCACCGGGGAGCTGTTTTTT. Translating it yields CATSSRQVTGELFF.

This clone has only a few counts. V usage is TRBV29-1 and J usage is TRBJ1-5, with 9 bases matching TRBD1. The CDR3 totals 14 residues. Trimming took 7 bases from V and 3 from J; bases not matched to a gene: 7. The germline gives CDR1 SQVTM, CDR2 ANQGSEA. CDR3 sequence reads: CSAGTGRANQPQHF. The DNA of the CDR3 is TGCAGCGCAGGGACAGGGAGGGCCAATCAGCCCCAGCATTTT.

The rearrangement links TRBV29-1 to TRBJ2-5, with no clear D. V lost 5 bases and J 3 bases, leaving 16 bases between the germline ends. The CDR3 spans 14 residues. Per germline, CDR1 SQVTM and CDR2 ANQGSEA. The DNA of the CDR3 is TGCAGCGTTCCGCTTTCTACCAATAAAGAGACCCAGTACTTC. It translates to CSVPLSTNKETQYF.

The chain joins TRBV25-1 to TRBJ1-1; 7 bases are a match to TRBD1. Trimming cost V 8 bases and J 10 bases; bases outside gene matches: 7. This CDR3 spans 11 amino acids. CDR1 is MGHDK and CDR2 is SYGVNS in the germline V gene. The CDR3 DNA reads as TGTGCCAGCGAGGGACAGAGAGGAGCTTTCTTT. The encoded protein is CASEGQRGAFF. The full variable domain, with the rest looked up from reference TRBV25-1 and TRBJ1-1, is EADIYQTPRYLVIGTGKKITLECSQTMGHDKMYWYQQDPGMELHLIHYSYGVNSTEKGDLSSESTVSRIRTEHFPLTLESARPSHTSQYLCASEGQRGAFFGQGTRLTVV.

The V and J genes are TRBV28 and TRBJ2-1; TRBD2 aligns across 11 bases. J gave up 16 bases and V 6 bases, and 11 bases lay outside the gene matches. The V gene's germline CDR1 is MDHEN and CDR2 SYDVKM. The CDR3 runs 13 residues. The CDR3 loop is CASSTGLAVFYFF. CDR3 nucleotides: TGTGCCAGCAGCACGGGACTAGCGGTATTTTATTTCTTC.

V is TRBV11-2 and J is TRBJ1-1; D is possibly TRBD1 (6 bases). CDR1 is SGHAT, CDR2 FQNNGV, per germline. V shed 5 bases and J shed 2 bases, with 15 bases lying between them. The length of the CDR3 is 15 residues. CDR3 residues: CASSTQSGANTEAFF. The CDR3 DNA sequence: TGTGCCAGCAGCACTCAGTCAGGGGCCAACACTGAAGCTTTCTTT.

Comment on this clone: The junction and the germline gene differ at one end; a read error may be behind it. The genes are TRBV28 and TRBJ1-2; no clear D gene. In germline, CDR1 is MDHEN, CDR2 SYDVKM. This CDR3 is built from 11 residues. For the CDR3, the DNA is TGTGCCACCAGTATGGGATATGGCTACACCTTC. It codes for CATSMGYGYTF.

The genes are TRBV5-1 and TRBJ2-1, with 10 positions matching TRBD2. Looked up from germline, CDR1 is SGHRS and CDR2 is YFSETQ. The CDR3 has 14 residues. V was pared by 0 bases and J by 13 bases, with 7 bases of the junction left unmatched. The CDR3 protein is CASSLVPAGGLQFF. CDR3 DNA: TGCGCCAGCAGCTTGGTCCCAGCGGGAGGGCTTCAGTTCTTC.

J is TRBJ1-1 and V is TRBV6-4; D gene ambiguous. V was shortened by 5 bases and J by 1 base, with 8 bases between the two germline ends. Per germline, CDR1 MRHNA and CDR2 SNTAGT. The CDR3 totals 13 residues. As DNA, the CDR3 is TGTGCCAGCAGTATGACCAAGAACACTGAAGCTTTCTTT. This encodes CASSMTKNTEAFF.

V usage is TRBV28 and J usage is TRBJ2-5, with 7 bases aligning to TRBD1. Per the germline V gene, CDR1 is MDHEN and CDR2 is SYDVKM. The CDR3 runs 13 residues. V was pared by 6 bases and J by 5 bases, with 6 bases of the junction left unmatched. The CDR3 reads CASRAQGSETQYF. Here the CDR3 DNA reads TGTGCCAGCAGAGCACAGGGGTCGGAGACCCAGTACTTC. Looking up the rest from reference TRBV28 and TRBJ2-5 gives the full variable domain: DVKVTQSSRYLVKRTGEKVFLECVQDMDHENMFWYRQDPGLGLRLIYFSYDVKMKEKGDIPEGYSVSREKKERFSLILESASTNQTSMYLCASRAQGSETQYFGPGTRLLVL.

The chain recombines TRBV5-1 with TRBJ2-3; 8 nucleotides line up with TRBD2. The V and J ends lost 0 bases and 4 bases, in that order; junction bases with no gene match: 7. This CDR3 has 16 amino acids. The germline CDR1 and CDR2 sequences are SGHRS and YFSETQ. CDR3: CASSLDLAGSADTQYF. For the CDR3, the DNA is TGCGCCAGCAGCTTGGATTTAGCGGGATCGGCAGATACGCAGTATTTT.

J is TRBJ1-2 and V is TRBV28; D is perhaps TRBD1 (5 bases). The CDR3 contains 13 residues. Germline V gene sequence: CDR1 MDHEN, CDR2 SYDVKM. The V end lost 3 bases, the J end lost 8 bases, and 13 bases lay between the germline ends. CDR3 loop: CASSFDGAIGYTF. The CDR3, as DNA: TGTGCCAGCAGTTTCGACGGGGCTATCGGCTACACCTTC.

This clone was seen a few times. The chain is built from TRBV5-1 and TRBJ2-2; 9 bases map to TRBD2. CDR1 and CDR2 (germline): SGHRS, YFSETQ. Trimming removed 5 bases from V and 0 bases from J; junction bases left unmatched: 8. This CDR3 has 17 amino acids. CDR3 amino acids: CASSWASGTANTGELFF. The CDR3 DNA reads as TGCGCCAGCAGTTGGGCTAGCGGGACGGCGAACACCGGGGAGCTGTTTTTT.

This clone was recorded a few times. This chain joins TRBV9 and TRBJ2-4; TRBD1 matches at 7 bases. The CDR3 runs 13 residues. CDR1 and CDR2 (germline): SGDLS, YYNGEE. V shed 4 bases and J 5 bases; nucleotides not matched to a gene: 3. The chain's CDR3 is CASSRDSQNIQYF. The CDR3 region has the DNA TGTGCCAGCAGCCGGGACAGTCAAAACATTCAGTACTTC. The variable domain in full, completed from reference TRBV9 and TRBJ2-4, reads DSGVTQTPKHLITATGQRVTLRCSPRSGDLSVYWYQQSLDQGLQFLIQYYNGEERAKGNILERFSAQQFPDLHSELNLSSLELGDSALYFCASSRDSQNIQYFGAGTRLSVL.

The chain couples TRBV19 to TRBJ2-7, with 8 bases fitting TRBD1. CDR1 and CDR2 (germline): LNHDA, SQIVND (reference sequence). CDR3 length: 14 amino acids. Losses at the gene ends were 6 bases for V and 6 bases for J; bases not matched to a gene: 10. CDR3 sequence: CASRHRTGLGEQYF. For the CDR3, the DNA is TGTGCCAGTAGACACCGGACAGGGCTTGGCGAGCAGTACTTC.

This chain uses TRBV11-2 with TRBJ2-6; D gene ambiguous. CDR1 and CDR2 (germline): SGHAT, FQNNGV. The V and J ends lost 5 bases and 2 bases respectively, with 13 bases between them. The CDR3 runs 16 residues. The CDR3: CASSEPMGTGANVLTF. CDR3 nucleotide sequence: TGTGCCAGCAGCGAACCGATGGGGACTGGGGCCAACGTCCTGACTTTC.

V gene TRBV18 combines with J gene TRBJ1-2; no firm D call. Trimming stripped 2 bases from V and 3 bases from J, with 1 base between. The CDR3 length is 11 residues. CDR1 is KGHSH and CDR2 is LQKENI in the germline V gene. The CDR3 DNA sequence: TGTGCCAGCTCACCAGACTATGGCTACACCTTC. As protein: CASSPDYGYTF.

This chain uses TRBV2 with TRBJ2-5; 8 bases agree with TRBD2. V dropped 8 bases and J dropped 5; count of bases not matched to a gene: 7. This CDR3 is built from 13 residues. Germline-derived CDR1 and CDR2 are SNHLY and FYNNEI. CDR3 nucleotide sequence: TGTGCCAGCCGGGAGGGGCGGTGGGAGACCCAGTACTTC. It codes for CASREGRWETQYF.

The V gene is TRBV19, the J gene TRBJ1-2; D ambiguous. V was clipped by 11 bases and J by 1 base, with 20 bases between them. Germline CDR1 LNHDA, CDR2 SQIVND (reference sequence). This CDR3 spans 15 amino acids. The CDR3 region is CASTPSWTDNYGYTF. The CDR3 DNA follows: TGTGCCTCGACACCGTCGTGGACCGATAACTATGGCTACACCTTC. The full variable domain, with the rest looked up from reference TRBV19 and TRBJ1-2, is DGGITQSPKYLFRKEGQNVTLSCEQNLNHDAMYWYRQDPGQGLRLIYYSQIVNDFQKGDIAEGYSVSREKKESFPLTVTSAQKNPTAFYLCASTPSWTDNYGYTFGSGTRLTVV.

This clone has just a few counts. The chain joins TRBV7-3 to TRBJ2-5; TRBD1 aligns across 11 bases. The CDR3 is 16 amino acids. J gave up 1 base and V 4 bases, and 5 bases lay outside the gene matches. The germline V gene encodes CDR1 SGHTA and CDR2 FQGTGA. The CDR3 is CASSSSGTGGQETQYF. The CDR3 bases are TGTGCCAGCAGCTCTTCCGGGACAGGGGGCCAAGAGACCCAGTACTTC.